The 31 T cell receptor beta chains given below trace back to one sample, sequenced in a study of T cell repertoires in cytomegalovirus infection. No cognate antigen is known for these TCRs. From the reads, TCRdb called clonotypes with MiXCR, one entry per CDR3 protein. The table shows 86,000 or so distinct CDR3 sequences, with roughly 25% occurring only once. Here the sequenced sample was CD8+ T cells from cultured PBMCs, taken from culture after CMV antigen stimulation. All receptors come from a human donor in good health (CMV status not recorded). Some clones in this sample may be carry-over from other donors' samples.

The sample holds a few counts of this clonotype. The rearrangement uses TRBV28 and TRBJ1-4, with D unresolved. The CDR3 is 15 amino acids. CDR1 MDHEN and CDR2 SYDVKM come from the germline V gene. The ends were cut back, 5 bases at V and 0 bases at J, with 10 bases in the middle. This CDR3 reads CASSVSGATNEKLFF. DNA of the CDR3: TGTGCCAGCAGTGTATCAGGAGCAACTAATGAAAAACTGTTTTTT. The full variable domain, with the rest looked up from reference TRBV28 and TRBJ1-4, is DVKVTQSSRYLVKRTGEKVFLECVQDMDHENMFWYRQDPGLGLRLIYFSYDVKMKEKGDIPEGYSVSREKKERFSLILESASTNQTSMYLCASSVSGATNEKLFFGSGTQLSVL.

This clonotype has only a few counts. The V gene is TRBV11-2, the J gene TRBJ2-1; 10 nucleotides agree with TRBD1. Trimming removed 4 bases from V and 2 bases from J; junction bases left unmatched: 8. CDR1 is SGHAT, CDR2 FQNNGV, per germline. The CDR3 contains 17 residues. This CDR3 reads CASSSAPGTGAYNEQFF. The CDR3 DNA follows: TGTGCCAGCAGCTCAGCACCCGGGACAGGGGCCTACAATGAGCAGTTCTTC.

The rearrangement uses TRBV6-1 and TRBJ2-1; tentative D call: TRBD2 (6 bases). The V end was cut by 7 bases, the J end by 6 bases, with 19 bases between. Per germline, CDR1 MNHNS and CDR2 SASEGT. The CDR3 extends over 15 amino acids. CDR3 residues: CASTQYGSGPNEQFF. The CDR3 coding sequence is TGTGCCAGCACCCAATATGGTAGCGGCCCCAATGAGCAGTTCTTC.

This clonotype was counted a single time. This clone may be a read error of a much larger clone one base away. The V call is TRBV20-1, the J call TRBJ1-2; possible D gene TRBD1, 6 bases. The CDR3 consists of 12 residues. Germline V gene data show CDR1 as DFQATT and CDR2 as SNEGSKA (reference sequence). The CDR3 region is CNADGGREGYTF. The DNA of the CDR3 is TGCAATGCAGACGGGGGGCGAGAGGGCTACACCTTC.

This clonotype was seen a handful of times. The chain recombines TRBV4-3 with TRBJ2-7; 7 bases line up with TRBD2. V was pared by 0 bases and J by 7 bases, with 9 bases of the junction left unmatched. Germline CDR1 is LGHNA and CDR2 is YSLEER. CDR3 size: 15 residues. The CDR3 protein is CASSQDAGPREEQYF. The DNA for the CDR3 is TGCGCCAGCAGCCAAGACGCCGGGCCGCGGGAGGAGCAGTACTTC.

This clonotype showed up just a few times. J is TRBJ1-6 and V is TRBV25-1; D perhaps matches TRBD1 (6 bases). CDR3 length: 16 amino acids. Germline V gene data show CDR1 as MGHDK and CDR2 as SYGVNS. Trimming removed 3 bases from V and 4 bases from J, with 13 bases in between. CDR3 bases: TGTGCCAGCAGTGATTATGGGGACACTTATAATTCACCCCTCCACTTT. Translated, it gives CASSDYGDTYNSPLHF. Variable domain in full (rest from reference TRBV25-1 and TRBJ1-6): EADIYQTPRYLVIGTGKKITLECSQTMGHDKMYWYQQDPGMELHLIHYSYGVNSTEKGDLSSESTVSRIRTEHFPLTLESARPSHTSQYLCASSDYGDTYNSPLHFGNGTRLTVT.

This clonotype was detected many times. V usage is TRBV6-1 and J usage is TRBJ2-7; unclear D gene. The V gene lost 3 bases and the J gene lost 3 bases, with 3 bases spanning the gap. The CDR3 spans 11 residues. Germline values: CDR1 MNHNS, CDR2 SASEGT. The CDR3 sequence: CASSDSYEQYF. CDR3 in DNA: TGTGCCAGCAGTGACAGCTACGAGCAGTACTTC.

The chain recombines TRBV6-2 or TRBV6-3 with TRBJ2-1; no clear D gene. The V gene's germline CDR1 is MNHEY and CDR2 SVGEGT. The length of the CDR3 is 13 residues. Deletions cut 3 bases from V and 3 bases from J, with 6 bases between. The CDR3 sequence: CASSYVVYNEQFF. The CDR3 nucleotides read TGTGCCAGCAGTTATGTAGTCTACAATGAGCAGTTCTTC.

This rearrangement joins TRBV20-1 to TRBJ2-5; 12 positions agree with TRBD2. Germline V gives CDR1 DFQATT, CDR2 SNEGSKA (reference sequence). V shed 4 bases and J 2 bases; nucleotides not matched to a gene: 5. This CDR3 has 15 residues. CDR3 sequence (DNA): TGCAGTGCTAATGGACTAGCGGGATCGCAAGAGACCCAGTACTTC. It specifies CSANGLAGSQETQYF.

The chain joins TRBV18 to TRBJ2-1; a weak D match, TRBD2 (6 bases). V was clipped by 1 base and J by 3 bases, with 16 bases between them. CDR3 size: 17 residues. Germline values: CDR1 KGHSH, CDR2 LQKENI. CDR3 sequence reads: CASSPQFRDSGYNEQFF. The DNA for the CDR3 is TGTGCCAGCTCACCACAATTCCGGGACTCGGGCTACAATGAGCAGTTCTTC.

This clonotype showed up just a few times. CDR3 nucleotides: TGTGCCAGCAGCTTAATTTCAGGACAGGGTAATGAGCAGTTCTTC. The encoded protein is CASSLISGQGNEQFF. This chain connects TRBV7-9 to TRBJ2-1, with 8 positions matching TRBD1. Germline CDR1 and CDR2: SEHNR and FQNEAQ (reference sequence). The CDR3 loop spans 15 amino acids. J lost 7 bases, V lost 2 bases, and 7 bases had no gene match.

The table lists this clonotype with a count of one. The CDR3 is CASSSLPSGVTDTQYF. The CDR3 nucleotides read TGCGCCAGCAGCTCCTTGCCTAGCGGGGTCACAGATACGCAGTATTTT. The chain recombines TRBV5-1 with TRBJ2-3; 9 positions agree with TRBD2. V shed 3 bases and J 2 bases; nucleotides not matched to a gene: 7. This CDR3 is built from 16 residues. Germline CDR1 reads SGHRS; CDR2 reads YFSETQ. Full variable domain (missing parts from reference TRBV5-1 and TRBJ2-3): KAGVTQTPRYLIKTRGQQVTLSCSPISGHRSVSWYQQTPGQGLQFLFEYFSETQRNKGNFPGRFSGRQFSNSRSEMNVSTLELGDSALYLCASSSLPSGVTDTQYFGPGTRLTVL.

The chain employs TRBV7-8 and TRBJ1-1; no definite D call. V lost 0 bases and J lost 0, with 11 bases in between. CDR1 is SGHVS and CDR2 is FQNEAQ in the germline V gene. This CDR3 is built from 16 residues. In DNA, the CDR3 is TGTGCCAGCAGCTTAGCCGAGGGCTTCATGAACACTGAAGCTTTCTTT. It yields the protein CASSLAEGFMNTEAFF.

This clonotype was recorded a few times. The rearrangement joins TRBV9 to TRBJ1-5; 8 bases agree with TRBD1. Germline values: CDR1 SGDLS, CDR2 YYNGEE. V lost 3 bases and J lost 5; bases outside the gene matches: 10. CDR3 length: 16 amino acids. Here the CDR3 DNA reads TGTGCCAGCAGCGGGGGGGTGGACAGGGAGGATCAGCCCCAGCATTTT. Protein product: CASSGGVDREDQPQHF.

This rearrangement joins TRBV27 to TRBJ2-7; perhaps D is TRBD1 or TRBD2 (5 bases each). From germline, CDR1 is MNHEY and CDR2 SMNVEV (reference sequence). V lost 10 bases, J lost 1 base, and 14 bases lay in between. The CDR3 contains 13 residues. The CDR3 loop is CATSRGSSYEQYF. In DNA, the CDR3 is TGTGCCACCTCGAGGGGATCTTCCTACGAGCAGTACTTC.

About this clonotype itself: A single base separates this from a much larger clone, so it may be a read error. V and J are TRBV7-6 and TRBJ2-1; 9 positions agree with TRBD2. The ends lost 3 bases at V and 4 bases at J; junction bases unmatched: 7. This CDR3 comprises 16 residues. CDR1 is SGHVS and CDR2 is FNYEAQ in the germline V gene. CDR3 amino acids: CASSFSLAGKYNEQFF. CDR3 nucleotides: TGTGCCAGCAGCTTCAGCCTAGCGGGGAAATACAATGAGCAGTTCTTC.

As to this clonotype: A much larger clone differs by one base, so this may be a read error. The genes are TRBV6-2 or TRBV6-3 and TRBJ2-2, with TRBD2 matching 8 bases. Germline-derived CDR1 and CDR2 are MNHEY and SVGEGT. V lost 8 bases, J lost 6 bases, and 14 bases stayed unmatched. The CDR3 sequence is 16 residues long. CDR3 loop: CASGTKRGTNSGELFF. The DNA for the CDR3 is TGTGCCAGCGGTACCAAGCGGGGGACCAATTCCGGGGAGCTGTTTTTT.

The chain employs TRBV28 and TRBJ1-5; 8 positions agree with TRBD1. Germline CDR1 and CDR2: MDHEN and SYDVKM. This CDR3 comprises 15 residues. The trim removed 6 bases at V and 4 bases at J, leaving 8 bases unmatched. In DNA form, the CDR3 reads TGTGCCAGCAGCCCTCCGGACAGGGTTAATCAGCCCCAGCATTTT. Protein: CASSPPDRVNQPQHF. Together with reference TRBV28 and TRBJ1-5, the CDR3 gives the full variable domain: DVKVTQSSRYLVKRTGEKVFLECVQDMDHENMFWYRQDPGLGLRLIYFSYDVKMKEKGDIPEGYSVSREKKERFSLILESASTNQTSMYLCASSPPDRVNQPQHFGDGTRLSIL.

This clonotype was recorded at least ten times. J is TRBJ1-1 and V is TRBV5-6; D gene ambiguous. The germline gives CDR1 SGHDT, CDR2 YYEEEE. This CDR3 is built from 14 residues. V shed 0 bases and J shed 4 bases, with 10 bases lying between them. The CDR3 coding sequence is TGTGCCAGCAGCTTGGGGCCCGACGGCACTGAAGCTTTCTTT. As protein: CASSLGPDGTEAFF.

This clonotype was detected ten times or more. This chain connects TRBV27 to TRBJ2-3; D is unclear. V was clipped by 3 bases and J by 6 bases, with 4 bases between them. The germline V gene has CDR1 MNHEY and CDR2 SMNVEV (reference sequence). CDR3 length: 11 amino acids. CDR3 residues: CASSLGDTQYF. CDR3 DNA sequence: TGTGCCAGCAGTTTGGGGGATACGCAGTATTTT.

This CDR3 is CASRLAGGQVHTDTQYF. In nucleotides, the CDR3 is TGTGCCAGCCGGCTAGCGGGGGGCCAGGTCCACACAGATACGCAGTATTTT. The chain employs TRBV27 and TRBJ2-3, with TRBD2 identical over 11 bases. Germline trimming cut 8 bases from V and 2 bases from J; bases unmatched to any gene: 12. Germline V gene sequence: CDR1 MNHEY, CDR2 SMNVEV (reference sequence). The CDR3 contains 17 residues.

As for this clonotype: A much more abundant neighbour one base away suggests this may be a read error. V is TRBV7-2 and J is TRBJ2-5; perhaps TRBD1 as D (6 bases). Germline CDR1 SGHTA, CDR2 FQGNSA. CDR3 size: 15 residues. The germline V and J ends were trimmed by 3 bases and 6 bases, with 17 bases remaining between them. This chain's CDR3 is CASSFGGQRGKTQYF. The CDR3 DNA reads TGTGCCAGCAGCTTTGGAGGACAGAGGGGAAAGACCCAGTACTTC. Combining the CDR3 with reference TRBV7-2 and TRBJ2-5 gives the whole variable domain GAGVSQSPSNKVTEKGKDVELRCDPISGHTALYWYRQSLGQGLEFLIYFQGNSAPDKSGLPSDRFSAERTGGSVSTLTIQRTQQEDSAVYLCASSFGGQRGKTQYFGPGTRLLVL.

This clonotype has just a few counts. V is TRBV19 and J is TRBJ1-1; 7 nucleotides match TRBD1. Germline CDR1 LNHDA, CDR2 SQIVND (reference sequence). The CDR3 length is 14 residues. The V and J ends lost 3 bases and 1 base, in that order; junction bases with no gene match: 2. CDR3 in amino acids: CASSIDRANTEAFF. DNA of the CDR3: TGTGCCAGTAGTATCGACAGGGCGAACACTGAAGCTTTCTTT.

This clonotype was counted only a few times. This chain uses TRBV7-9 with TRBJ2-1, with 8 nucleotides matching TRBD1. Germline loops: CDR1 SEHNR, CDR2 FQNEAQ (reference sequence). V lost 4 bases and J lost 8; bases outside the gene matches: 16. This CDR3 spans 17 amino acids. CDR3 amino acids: CASSSPQQGEDWYEQFF. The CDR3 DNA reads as TGTGCCAGCAGCTCGCCTCAACAGGGGGAGGATTGGTATGAGCAGTTCTTC. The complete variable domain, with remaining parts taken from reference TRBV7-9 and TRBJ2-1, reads DTGVSQNPRHKITKRGQNVTFRCDPISEHNRLYWYRQTLGQGPEFLTYFQNEAQLEKSRLLSDRFSAERPKGSFSTLEIQRTEQGDSAMYLCASSSPQQGEDWYEQFFGPGTRLTVL.

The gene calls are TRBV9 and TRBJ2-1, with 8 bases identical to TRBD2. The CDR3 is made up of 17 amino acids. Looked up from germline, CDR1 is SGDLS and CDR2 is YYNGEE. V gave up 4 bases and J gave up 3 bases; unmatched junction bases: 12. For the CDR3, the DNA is TGTGCCAGCAGCCCCCGTGGATACGGGGGGGTCTACAATGAGCAGTTCTTC. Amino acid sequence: CASSPRGYGGVYNEQFF.

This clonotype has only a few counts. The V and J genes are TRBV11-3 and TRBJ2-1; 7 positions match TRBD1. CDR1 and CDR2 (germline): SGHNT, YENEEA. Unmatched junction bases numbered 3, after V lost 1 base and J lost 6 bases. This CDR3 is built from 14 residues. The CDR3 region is CASSLGQGVNEQFF. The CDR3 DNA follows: TGTGCCAGCAGCTTAGGGCAGGGGGTCAATGAGCAGTTCTTC. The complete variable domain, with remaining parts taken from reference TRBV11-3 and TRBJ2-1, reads EAGVVQSPRYKIIEKKQPVAFWCNPISGHNTLYWYLQNLGQGPELLIRYENEEAVDDSQLPKDRFSAERLKGVDSTLKIQPAELGDSAVYLCASSLGQGVNEQFFGPGTRLTVL.

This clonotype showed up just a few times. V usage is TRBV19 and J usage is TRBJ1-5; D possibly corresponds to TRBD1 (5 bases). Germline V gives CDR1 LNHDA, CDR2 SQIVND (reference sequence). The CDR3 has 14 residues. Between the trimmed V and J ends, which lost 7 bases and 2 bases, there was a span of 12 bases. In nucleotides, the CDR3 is TGTGCCAGTAAAAGTGGGGGAGGCAATCAGCCCCAGCATTTT. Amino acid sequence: CASKSGGGNQPQHF.

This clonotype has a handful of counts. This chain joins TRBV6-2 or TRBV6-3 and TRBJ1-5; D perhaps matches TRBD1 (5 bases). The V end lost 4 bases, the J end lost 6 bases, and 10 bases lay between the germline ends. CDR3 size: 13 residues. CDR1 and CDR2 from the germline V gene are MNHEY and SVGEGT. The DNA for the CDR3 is TGTGCCAGCAGTTCCGGGGGAATTCAGCCCCAGCATTTT. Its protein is CASSSGGIQPQHF.

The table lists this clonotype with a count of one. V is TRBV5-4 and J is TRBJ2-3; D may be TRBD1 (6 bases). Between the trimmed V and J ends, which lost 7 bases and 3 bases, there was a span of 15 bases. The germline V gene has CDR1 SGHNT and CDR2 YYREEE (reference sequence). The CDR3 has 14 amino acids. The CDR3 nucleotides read TGTGCCAGCCCAGCAGGGGAGAGGACAGATACGCAGTATTTT. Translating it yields CASPAGERTDTQYF.

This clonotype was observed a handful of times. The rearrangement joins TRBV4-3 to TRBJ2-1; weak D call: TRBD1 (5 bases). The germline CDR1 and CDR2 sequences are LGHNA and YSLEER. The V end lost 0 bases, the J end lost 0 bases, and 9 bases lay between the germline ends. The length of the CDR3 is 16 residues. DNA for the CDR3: TGCGCCAGCAGCCAAGATGCAAGGGGCTCCTACAATGAGCAGTTCTTC. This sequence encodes CASSQDARGSYNEQFF.

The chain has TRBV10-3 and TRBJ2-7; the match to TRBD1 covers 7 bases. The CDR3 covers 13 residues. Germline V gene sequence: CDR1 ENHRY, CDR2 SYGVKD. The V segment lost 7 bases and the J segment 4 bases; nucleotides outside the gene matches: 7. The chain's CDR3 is CAITWDSEYEQYF. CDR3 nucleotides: TGTGCCATCACCTGGGACAGTGAATACGAGCAGTACTTC.